The 7 T cell receptor beta chains below come from one sample, sequenced in a study of sequential checkpoint blockade in melanoma (dated by TCRdb to about 2019). Sample treatment or condition, as interpreted from the label and publication: randomized to nivolumab then ipilimumab (arm A) or the reverse (arm B). Libraries were prepared through the immunoSEQ multiplex PCR assay. TCRdb took this table from immuneACCESS and kept in-frame rearrangements with V and J called. Such tables lack part of the clones; where checked against another copy, unresolved V genes explain under half of the gap, and the rest is unexplained. The sample table contains fewer than 8,000 clones; only one count was recorded for less than 25% of them. Together, the top ten hold 15% to 20% of the sample. Material: tumor tissue (inferred from file names), obtained from a patient given nivolumab and ipilimumab in sequence. These receptors originate from a human donor with melanoma.

This clone ranks as medium-sized. This same CDR3 is encoded by further DNA sequences in the sample. The rearrangement uses TRBV19 and TRBJ2-1; TRBD2 agrees at 13 bases. Germline lookup yields CDR1 LNHDA and CDR2 SQIVND (reference sequence). This CDR3 spans 15 amino acids. The V and J ends lost 4 bases and 4 bases, in that order; junction bases with no gene match: 1. CDR3 in amino acids: CASSRTSGSYNEQFF. The CDR3 DNA is TGTGCCAGTAGTAGGACTAGCGGGAGTTACAATGAGCAGTTCTTC. The full variable domain, its missing parts supplied by reference TRBV19 and TRBJ2-1, is DGGITQSPKYLFRKEGQNVTLSCEQNLNHDAMYWYRQDPGQGLRLIYYSQIVNDFQKGDIAEGYSVSREKKESFPLTVTSAQKNPTAFYLCASSRTSGSYNEQFFGPGTRLTVL.

The chain joins TRBV5-1 to TRBJ2-1; the match to TRBD2 covers 14 bases. The CDR3 totals 23 residues. CDR1 and CDR2 from the germline V gene are SGHRS and YFSETQ. Trimming at V came to 4 bases and at J to 0 bases, leaving 21 bases not matched to a gene. The CDR3 protein is CASSAPTSGRANLFLSSYNEQFF. In DNA form, the CDR3 reads TGCGCCAGCAGCGCCCCGACTAGCGGGAGGGCCAACCTTTTCCTCAGCTCCTACAATGAGCAGTTCTTC.

DNA for the CDR3: TGTGCCAGCAGCAATCCCGGGCCAAGCTCCTACAATGAGCAGTTCTTC. Encoded protein: CASSNPGPSSYNEQFF. V and J are TRBV6-8 and TRBJ2-1; D is unresolved. Trimming took off 6 bases at V and 0 bases at J, with 15 bases between the two ends. CDR1 MNHGY and CDR2 SAAAGT come from the germline V gene. The length of the CDR3 is 16 residues.

This clone has a handful of counts. This chain uses TRBV10-2 with TRBJ2-1; 11 bases match TRBD2. The ends lost 5 bases at V and 3 bases at J; junction bases unmatched: 15. Germline V lookup: CDR1 WSHSY, CDR2 SAAADI. This CDR3 region has 19 residues. CDR3 nucleotide sequence: TGCGCCAGCAGTTACCGTAGTTTAGCGGGGGGGGACCTCTACAATGAGCAGTTCTTC. It translates to CASSYRSLAGGDLYNEQFF.

This clone showed up just a few times. V and J are TRBV9 and TRBJ2-7; 13 bases are a match to TRBD2. From germline, CDR1 is SGDLS and CDR2 YYNGEE. Trimming cost V 4 bases and J 9 bases; bases outside gene matches: 7. The CDR3 covers 14 residues. The CDR3 is CASSLGTSGVVQYF. The DNA of the CDR3 is TGTGCCAGCAGCCTCGGGACTAGCGGGGTTGTGCAGTACTTC.

The chain couples TRBV18 to TRBJ2-7; 10 bases line up with TRBD2. Per germline, CDR1 KGHSH and CDR2 LQKENI. The CDR3 covers 14 residues. The junction had 4 bases not matched to a gene; V was cut back by 6 bases and J by 2 bases. The CDR3, as DNA: TGTGCCAGCTCCCCTAGCGGGAGAACCTACGAGCAGTACTTC. Encoded protein: CASSPSGRTYEQYF.

This clone occurred once. The CDR3 sequence: CASSSQPGNYEQYF. The CDR3 DNA follows: TGCGCCAGCAGCTCCCAGCCCGGGAACTACGAGCAGTACTTC. The chain recombines TRBV5-1 with TRBJ2-7; perhaps TRBD2 as D (5 bases). Germline V gene sequence: CDR1 SGHRS, CDR2 YFSETQ. The CDR3 has 14 amino acids. V dropped 3 bases and J dropped 3 bases, with 13 bases sitting between them.